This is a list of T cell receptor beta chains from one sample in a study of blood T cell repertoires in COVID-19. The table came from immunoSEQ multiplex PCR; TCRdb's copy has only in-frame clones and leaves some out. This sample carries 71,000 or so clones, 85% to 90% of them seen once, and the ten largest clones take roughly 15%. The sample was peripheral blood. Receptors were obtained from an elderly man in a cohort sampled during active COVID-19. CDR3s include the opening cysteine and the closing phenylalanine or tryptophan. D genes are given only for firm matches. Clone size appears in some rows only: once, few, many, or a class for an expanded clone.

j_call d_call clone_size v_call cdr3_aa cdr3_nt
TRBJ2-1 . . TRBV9 CASSVRDSPYNEQFF TGTGCCAGCAGCGTGCGGGACAGCCCATACAATGAGCAGTTCTTC
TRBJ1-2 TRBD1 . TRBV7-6 CASSPGTDYGYTF TGTGCCAGCAGCCCGGGGACAGACTATGGCTACACCTTC
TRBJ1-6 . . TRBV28 CASSKVGLDIVSSYNSPLHF TGTGCCAGCAGTAAAGTAGGTCTGGACATCGTTAGCTCCTATAATTCACCCCTCCACTTT
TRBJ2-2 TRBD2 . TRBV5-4 CASSSGLAGDTGELFF TGTGCCAGCAGCTCGGGACTAGCGGGGGATACCGGGGAGCTGTTTTTT
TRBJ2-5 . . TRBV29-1 CSTRSGETQYF TGCAGCACAAGATCGGGAGAGACCCAGTACTTC
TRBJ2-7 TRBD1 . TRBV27 CASSLDNRGRTYEQYF TGTGCCAGCAGTTTAGACAACAGGGGGCGGACCTACGAGCAGTACTTC
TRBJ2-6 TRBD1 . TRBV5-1 CASSSIGGQGLNGANVLTF TGCGCCAGCAGCTCAATCGGGGGACAGGGCCTAAATGGGGCCAACGTCCTGACTTTC
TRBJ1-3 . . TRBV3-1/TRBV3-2 CASSQQGSGNTIYF TGTGCCAGCAGTCAACAGGGTTCTGGAAACACCATATATTTT
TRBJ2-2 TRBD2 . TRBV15 CATSRDLAGGPRNTGELFF TGTGCCACCAGCAGAGACCTAGCGGGGGGGCCACGAAACACCGGGGAGCTGTTTTTT
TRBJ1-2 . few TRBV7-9 CASISGDTYGYTF TGTGCCAGCATCTCCGGGGACACATATGGCTACACCTTC
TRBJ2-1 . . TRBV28 CATWADTEQFF TGTGCCACCTGGGCGGACACTGAGCAGTTCTTC
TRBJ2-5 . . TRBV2 CASSDRVETQYF TGTGCCAGCAGTGATCGTGTCGAGACCCAGTACTTC
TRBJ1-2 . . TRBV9 CASRGPPEGGTDGYTF TGTGCCAGCAGAGGTCCCCCGGAAGGGGGAACGGATGGCTACACCTTC
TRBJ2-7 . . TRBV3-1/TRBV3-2 CASSQGPGYYEQYF TGTGCCAGCAGCCAAGGACCCGGGTACTACGAGCAGTACTTC
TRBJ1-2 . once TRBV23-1 CASTFNYGYTF TGCGCCAGCACCTTTAACTATGGCTACACCTTC
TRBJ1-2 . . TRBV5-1 CASSYDSSYGYTF TGCGCCAGCAGCTACGACAGTAGTTATGGCTACACCTTC
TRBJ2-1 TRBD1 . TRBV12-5 CASGLTTGSSYNEQFF TGTGCTAGTGGTTTGACGACAGGGAGCTCCTACAATGAGCAGTTCTTC
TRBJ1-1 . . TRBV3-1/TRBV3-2 CASSTQGRDTEAFF TGTGCCAGCAGTACCCAGGGGAGGGACACTGAAGCTTTCTTT
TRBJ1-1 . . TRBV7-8 CASSLGQMNTEAFF TGTGCCAGCAGCTTAGGCCAGATGAACACTGAAGCTTTCTTT
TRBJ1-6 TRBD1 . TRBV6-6 CASSSRDRTVSPLHF TGTGCCAGCAGTTCCCGGGACAGAACCGTTTCACCCCTCCACTTT
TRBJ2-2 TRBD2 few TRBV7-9 CASRYTGTSGDGELFF TGTGCCAGCAGATATACCGGGACTAGCGGGGACGGGGAGCTGTTTTTT
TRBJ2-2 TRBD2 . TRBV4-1 CASSQDQLAGGYTGELFF TGCGCCAGCAGCCAAGATCAGCTAGCGGGGGGCTACACCGGGGAGCTGTTTTTT
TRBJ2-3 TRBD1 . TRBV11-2 CASRLDRGPTDTQYF TGTGCCAGCAGATTGGACAGGGGGCCAACAGATACGCAGTATTTT
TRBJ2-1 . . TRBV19 CASSIPGLYNEQFF TGTGCCAGTAGTATTCCAGGGCTTTACAATGAGCAGTTCTTC
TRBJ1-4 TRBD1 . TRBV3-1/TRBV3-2 CASRRTGQKLFF TGTGCCAGCAGGCGGACAGGGCAAAAACTGTTTTTT
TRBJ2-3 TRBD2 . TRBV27 CASGLVIDTQYF TGTGCCAGCGGACTAGTGATAGATACGCAGTATTTT
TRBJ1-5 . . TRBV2 CASSRQSVNQPQHF TGTGCCAGCAGTCGCCAGAGCGTCAATCAGCCCCAGCATTTT
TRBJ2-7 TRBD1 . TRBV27 CASRAGTGAYEQYF TGTGCCAGCAGAGCCGGGACAGGGGCCTACGAGCAGTACTTC
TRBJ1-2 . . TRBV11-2 CASSSRGIGGGYTF TGTGCCAGCAGCTCAAGGGGGATTGGCGGAGGCTACACCTTC
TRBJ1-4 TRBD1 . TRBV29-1 CSVQQGANEKLFF TGCAGCGTTCAACAGGGGGCTAATGAAAAACTGTTTTTT
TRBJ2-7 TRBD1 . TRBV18 CASSPGAGGAYEQYF TGTGCCAGCTCACCCGGTGCAGGGGGAGCCTACGAGCAGTACTTC
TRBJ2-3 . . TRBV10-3 CAIRPGISSTDTQYF TGTGCCATCAGACCGGGGATCTCCAGCACAGATACGCAGTATTTT
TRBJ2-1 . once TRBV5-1 CASSSPGQKTYNEQFF TGCGCCAGCAGCTCCCCAGGACAGAAGACTTACAATGAGCAGTTCTTC
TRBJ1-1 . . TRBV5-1 CASSGASPRGGTEAFF TGCGCCAGCAGCGGGGCGAGTCCCAGGGGCGGCACTGAAGCTTTCTTT
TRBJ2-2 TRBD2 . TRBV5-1 CASHLRAGGSTGELFF TGCGCCAGCCACCTACGGGCGGGGGGCTCCACCGGGGAGCTGTTTTTT
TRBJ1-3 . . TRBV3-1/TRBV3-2 CASSQESGSGNTIYF TGTGCCAGCAGCCAAGAATCAGGCTCTGGAAACACCATATATTTT
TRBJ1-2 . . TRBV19 CASSMSVGGGYGYTF TGTGCCAGTAGTATGTCTGTCGGGGGGGGCTATGGCTACACCTTC
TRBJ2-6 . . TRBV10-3 CAISVGSSGANVLTF TGTGCCATCAGTGTTGGGAGCTCTGGGGCCAACGTCCTGACTTTC
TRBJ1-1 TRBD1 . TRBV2 CASRGRFGQGNLNTEAFF TGTGCCAGCAGGGGGCGATTCGGACAGGGCAATTTGAACACTGAAGCTTTCTTT
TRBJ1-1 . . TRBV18 CASSPGLGGEAFF TGTGCCAGCTCACCGGGACTCGGGGGTGAAGCTTTCTTT
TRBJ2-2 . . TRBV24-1 CATSGERTGELFF TGTGCCACCAGTGGAGAGCGGACCGGGGAGCTGTTTTTT
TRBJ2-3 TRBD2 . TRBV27 CASSGGGGGVTDTQYF TGTGCCAGCAGTGGCGGGGGCGGGGGGGTCACAGATACGCAGTATTTT
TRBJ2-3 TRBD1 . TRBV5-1 CASNSRGPDTQYF TGCGCCAGCAACTCGAGGGGGCCCGATACGCAGTATTTT
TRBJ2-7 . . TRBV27 CASSLGPQGSYYEQYF TGTGCCAGCAGTTTAGGTCCACAGGGTTCCTACTACGAGCAGTACTTC
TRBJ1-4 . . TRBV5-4 CASSLADGANEKLFF TGTGCCAGCAGCTTGGCCGACGGAGCTAATGAAAAACTGTTTTTT
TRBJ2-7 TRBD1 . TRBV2 CASSRTLTGGREQYF TGTGCCAGCAGTCGTACCTTAACAGGGGGCAGAGAGCAGTACTTC
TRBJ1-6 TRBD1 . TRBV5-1 CASSLNTGGGPLHF TGCGCCAGCAGCCTTAACACAGGGGGGGGACCCCTCCACTTT
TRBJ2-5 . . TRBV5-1 CASSLDRQETQYF TGCGCCAGCAGCTTGGACAGGCAAGAGACCCAGTACTTC
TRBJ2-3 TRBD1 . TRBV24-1 CATSQRTGFTDTQYF TGTGCCACCAGTCAGCGGACAGGCTTCACAGATACGCAGTATTTT
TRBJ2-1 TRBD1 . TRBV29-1 CSVVTDRVDNEQFF TGCAGCGTTGTGACCGACAGGGTCGACAATGAGCAGTTCTTC
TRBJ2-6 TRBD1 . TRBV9 CASSVTGGGSGANVLTF TGTGCCAGCAGCGTGACAGGGGGAGGCTCTGGGGCCAACGTCCTGACTTTC
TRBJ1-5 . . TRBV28 CASSSNRQGGLAQHF TGTGCCAGCAGTTCTAACCGCCAGGGAGGGCTGGCCCAGCATTTT
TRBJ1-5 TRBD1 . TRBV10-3 CAISEMGQGADQPQHF TGTGCCATCAGTGAGATGGGACAGGGGGCCGATCAGCCCCAGCATTTT
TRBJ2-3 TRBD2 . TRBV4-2 CASSQALAGVANTQYF TGTGCCAGCAGCCAGGCCCTAGCGGGGGTCGCGAATACGCAGTATTTT